Reported below is one T cell receptor beta chain. Its antigen is unknown. Authors of the study amplified TCR beta CDR3 regions from RNA transcripts. RT-PCR in the first round (using the HTBI primer set) targeted the TCR CDR3. TCRdb passed the multiplex PCR reads through MiXCR, listing each CDR3 protein once. The profile covers some 500,000 distinct CDR3 sequences, with under 15% appearing a single time and 15% to 20% taken by the ten largest. In patients aged 18 to 65, hyperthyroidism was newly diagnosed, with duration under 2 months. Exclusion of patients followed from uncontrolled infection, other autoimmune disease, pregnancy or lactation. This sample is part of a study of T cells in Graves' hyperthyroidism and ophthalmopathy. The study's findings and limits: Most expanded thyroid clonotypes above 0.001 also appeared in blood. For ophthalmopathy, model prediction preceded onset by a median around 7 months.

In germline, CDR1 is SQVTM, CDR2 ANQGSEA. Trimming removed 5 bases from V and 1 base from J; junction bases left unmatched: 4. This CDR3 contains 14 residues. This clonotype was sampled from a woman aged 18-29 years with Graves' hyperthyroidism. Sequencing used blood. The chain has TRBV29-1 and TRBJ2-7; 11 bases map to TRBD2. CDR3 sequence (DNA): TGCAGCGTTCGGACTAGCGGGTTATCCTACGAGCAGTACTTC. Protein product: CSVRTSGLSYEQYF.